Sequencing of this T cell receptor beta chain was carried out in a study of cytomegalovirus exposure and HLA in healthy donors. General study findings and limits: Later analysis identified several of the most significant clusters that appeared linked to common viral pathogens. A link between a missense DCLRE1C variant and TCR beta V- and J-gene trimming emerged from a later analysis. Evidence from a later analysis indicated that most CMV-associated TCR beta chains looked HLA-restricted. Productive rates of about 87% or about 30% were seen for most TCR beta V segments in an earlier analysis.

With respect to this clone: Its antigen is undetermined.

PCR used 60 Vbeta primers and 13 Jbeta primers. The repertoire was sequenced with immunoSEQ multiplex PCR; TCRdb's copy has only in-frame clones and lacks some. The sample lists about 93,000 clones, just over 75% occurring once. V trimming: 8 bases; J trimming: 13 bases; junction bases outside the gene matches: 13. This CDR3 is built from 14 residues. Per germline, CDR1 SNHLY and CDR2 FYNNEI. The sequencing input was PBMCs. The chain is built from TRBV2 and TRBJ2-5, with 13 positions matching TRBD2. The clonotype originates from a man aged 25-45 years in good health and CMV-seronegative. CDR3 in amino acids: CASGRLAGGRIRYF. For the CDR3, the DNA is TGTGCCAGCGGAAGACTAGCGGGGGGCCGAATCCGGTACTTC.